This paragraph reports one T cell receptor beta chain. One junction end disagrees with the germline gene, perhaps due to a read error. The CDR3 is made up of 12 amino acids. Per the germline V gene, CDR1 is SEHNR and CDR2 is FQNEAQ (reference sequence). This entry comes from a study of glioma-infiltrating T cells after dendritic cell vaccination. Study at large: Patients received three intradermal dendritic cell vaccine injections at biweekly intervals.

The protocol was immunoSEQ multiplex PCR, while the TCRdb copy is restricted to in-frame clones and leaves out a portion. The table has roughly 70,000 clones, around 79% seen once; the top ten hold around 1.9%. Source: blood, taken before dendritic cell vaccination. The sequence was obtained from a human donor with glioblastoma. The chain employs TRBV7-9 and TRBJ2-5; D is possibly TRBD2 (5 bases). The CDR3 region is CASSLAGETRYF. The CDR3 DNA follows: TGTGCCAGCAGCTTAGCGGGAGAGACCCGGTACTTC. The variable domain in full, completed from reference TRBV7-9 and TRBJ2-5, reads DTGVSQNPRHKITKRGQNVTFRCDPISEHNRLYWYRQTLGQGPEFLTYFQNEAQLEKSRLLSDRFSAERPKGSFSTLEIQRTEQGDSAMYLCASSLAGETRYFGPGTRLLVL.